The rows below give T cell receptor beta chains drawn from one sample of a study of beta chain features in type 1 diabetes. Using immunoSEQ multiplex PCR, the repertoire was profiled, and TCRdb retains in-frame clones only, with some absent. The data contain 300,000 to 450,000 clones, around 12% of them seen just once; the ten biggest clones take up about 0.01%. Source material: naive CD4+ T cells from blood. The receptor source for this set is a woman younger than 30 with type 1 diabetes. CDR3s include the opening cysteine and the closing phenylalanine or tryptophan. The D gene is left open where the match is weak. Rows may omit the clone size; those that give it use once, few, many or a size class.

J gene | clone size | D gene | V gene | CDR3 protein | CDR3 DNA
TRBJ1-4 | few | NA | TRBV4-3 | CASSQDWPNEKLFF | TGCGCCAGCAGCCAAGATTGGCCTAATGAAAAACTGTTTTTT
TRBJ2-5 | few | TRBD1 | TRBV15 | CATSRYRGGETQYF | TGTGCCACCAGCAGGTACAGGGGTGGAGAGACCCAGTACTTC
TRBJ1-2 | few | TRBD1 | TRBV27 | CASSWGQGNYGYTF | TGTGCCAGCAGTTGGGGACAGGGGAACTATGGCTACACCTTC
TRBJ2-1 | NA | TRBD2 | TRBV9 | CASSVAGTGEGEQFF | TGTGCCAGCAGCGTAGCAGGGACCGGGGAGGGTGAGCAGTTCTTC
TRBJ2-3 | NA | NA | TRBV7-2 | CASSLVAGTDTQYF | TGTGCCAGCAGCTTGGTAGCGGGCACAGATACGCAGTATTTT
TRBJ2-5 | NA | NA | TRBV28 | CASRERETQYF | TGTGCCAGCAGGGAGAGGGAGACCCAGTACTTC
TRBJ1-2 | few | TRBD1 | TRBV25-1 | CASSGQGFYGYTF | TGTGCCAGCAGTGGACAGGGCTTCTATGGCTACACCTTC
TRBJ2-5 | once | TRBD1 | TRBV7-2 | CASSSDRAQETQYF | TGTGCCAGCAGCTCAGACAGGGCCCAAGAGACCCAGTACTTC
TRBJ1-5 | few | TRBD1 | TRBV2 | CASSEDRVNQPQHF | TGTGCCAGCAGCGAGGACAGGGTCAATCAGCCCCAGCATTTT
TRBJ2-3 | NA | NA | TRBV29-1 | CSVTSTDTQYF | TGCAGCGTGACTAGCACAGATACGCAGTATTTT
TRBJ1-4 | few | NA | TRBV2 | CASSEALVRGEKLFF | TGTGCCAGCAGTGAAGCGCTTGTGCGGGGTGAAAAACTGTTTTTT
TRBJ2-5 | NA | NA | TRBV7-9 | CASSLGGPQYF | TGTGCCAGCAGCTTGGGTGGGCCCCAGTACTTC
TRBJ2-5 | NA | NA | TRBV4-3 | CASSQETPVDGGQETQYF | TGCGCCAGCAGCCAAGAAACCCCAGTTGACGGGGGCCAAGAGACCCAGTACTTC
TRBJ1-5 | NA | TRBD1 | TRBV30 | CAWSVGQGANNQPQHF | TGTGCCTGGAGTGTCGGGCAGGGGGCTAACAATCAGCCCCAGCATTTT
TRBJ2-3 | NA | TRBD2 | TRBV28 | CASKLAGLADTQYF | TGTGCCAGCAAGTTAGCGGGATTGGCAGATACGCAGTATTTT
TRBJ2-3 | few | NA | TRBV25-1 | CASSDGEITDTQYF | TGTGCCAGCAGTGACGGGGAGATCACAGATACGCAGTATTTT
TRBJ2-7 | NA | NA | TRBV6-5 | CASSYERTYEQYF | TGTGCCAGCAGTTACGAGAGGACCTACGAGCAGTACTTC
TRBJ2-2 | NA | TRBD2 | TRBV28 | CAGRAGLVTGELFF | TGTGCCGGCAGAGCGGGATTGGTAACCGGGGAGCTGTTTTTT
TRBJ1-5 | few | NA | TRBV7-8 | CASSPYRGISNQPQHF | TGTGCCAGCAGCCCCTACCGGGGTATAAGCAATCAGCCCCAGCATTTT
TRBJ1-4 | NA | NA | TRBV6-5 | CASSYRTDVEKLFF | TGTGCCAGCAGTTACCGGACAGATGTTGAAAAACTGTTTTTT
TRBJ1-1 | few | TRBD1 | TRBV7-8 | CASSPRTGNTEAFF | TGTGCCAGCAGCCCAAGGACAGGAAACACTGAAGCTTTCTTT
TRBJ2-1 | NA | TRBD2 | TRBV14 | CASSQLAGAFTQFF | TGTGCCAGCAGCCAGTTAGCGGGGGCCTTCACACAGTTCTTC
TRBJ2-3 | few | TRBD2 | TRBV9 | CASSARWEGNTDTQYF | TGTGCCAGCAGCGCGCGGTGGGAGGGTAACACAGATACGCAGTATTTT
TRBJ2-7 | few | TRBD1 | TRBV19 | CASSWTGSYEQYF | TGTGCCAGTAGTTGGACAGGGAGCTACGAGCAGTACTTC
TRBJ2-3 | few | NA | TRBV5-1 | CASTQGSTDTQYF | TGCGCCAGCACCCAGGGGAGCACAGATACGCAGTATTTT
TRBJ1-1 | NA | NA | TRBV7-9 | CASSSQGVGTEAFF | TGTGCCAGCAGCTCACAGGGTGTGGGGACTGAAGCTTTCTTT
TRBJ2-5 | NA | NA | TRBV10-3 | CAIRTSRDQETQYF | TGTGCCATCAGGACCTCCCGGGACCAAGAGACCCAGTACTTC
TRBJ2-2 | few | NA | TRBV7-3 | CASSSAAPNTGELFF | TGTGCCAGCAGCTCCGCGGCACCCAACACCGGGGAGCTGTTTTTT
TRBJ1-1 | few | NA | TRBV29-1 | CSVARGMGAFF | TGCAGCGTTGCAAGGGGCATGGGTGCTTTCTTT
TRBJ2-7 | NA | TRBD1 | TRBV11-2 | CASSPGTASSYEQYF | TGTGCCAGCAGCCCGGGGACAGCCAGCTCCTACGAGCAGTACTTC
TRBJ1-4 | NA | NA | TRBV13 | CASSLEQGRSEKLFF | TGTGCCAGCAGCCTAGAACAGGGAAGGAGCGAAAAACTGTTTTTT
TRBJ2-1 | few | NA | TRBV19 | CASSIDGGFYNEQFF | TGTGCCAGTAGTATAGATGGGGGGTTCTACAATGAGCAGTTCTTC
TRBJ2-7 | NA | NA | TRBV29-1 | CSVVSQGSEQYF | TGCAGCGTTGTTTCACAGGGCTCCGAGCAGTACTTC
TRBJ1-1 | NA | TRBD1 | TRBV29-1 | CSVVKDREAFF | TGCAGCGTTGTCAAGGACAGGGAAGCTTTCTTT
TRBJ1-1 | NA | NA | TRBV30 | CAWGRLGNTEAFF | TGTGCCTGGGGGAGACTCGGGAACACTGAAGCTTTCTTT
TRBJ1-5 | NA | NA | TRBV9 | CASSVRGDQPQHF | TGTGCCAGCAGCGTAAGGGGCGATCAGCCCCAGCATTTT
TRBJ2-3 | NA | NA | TRBV29-1 | CSVAPGLHTDTQYF | TGCAGCGTTGCCCCGGGACTCCACACAGATACGCAGTATTTT
TRBJ2-3 | once | NA | TRBV28 | CAIGADTQYF | TGTGCTATAGGGGCAGATACGCAGTATTTT
TRBJ2-5 | NA | NA | TRBV5-1 | CASSLLAGLETQYF | TGCGCCAGCAGCTTGCTCGCAGGGCTGGAGACCCAGTACTTC
TRBJ1-2 | few | NA | TRBV7-6 | CASSRQGYGYTF | TGTGCCAGCAGCCGGCAGGGCTATGGCTACACCTTC
TRBJ2-2 | NA | TRBD1 | TRBV10-3 | CAISRDSLNTGELFF | TGTGCCATCAGCCGGGACAGCCTGAACACCGGGGAGCTGTTTTTT
TRBJ2-2 | few | NA | TRBV7-2 | CASSLQENTGELFF | TGTGCCAGCAGCTTACAGGAAAACACCGGGGAGCTGTTTTTT
TRBJ2-7 | NA | NA | TRBV7-9 | CASSLAGVEQYF | TGTGCCAGCAGCTTAGCCGGGGTCGAGCAGTACTTC
TRBJ1-5 | once | NA | TRBV27 | CASSLSGVGGQPQHF | TGTGCCAGCAGCTTATCCGGGGTGGGAGGGCAGCCCCAGCATTTT
TRBJ2-1 | few | NA | TRBV7-9 | CASSLSGERFF | TGTGCCAGCAGCTTATCGGGGGAGCGGTTCTTC
TRBJ1-3 | NA | TRBD1 | TRBV14 | CASSRAGGFGNTIYF | TGTGCCAGCAGCCGGGCAGGGGGCTTTGGAAACACCATATATTTT
TRBJ1-5 | few | NA | TRBV4-2 | CASSQDRGGGIPQHF | TGTGCCAGCAGCCAAGATCGCGGGGGGGGAATTCCCCAGCATTTT